The 26 T cell receptor beta chains below all came from one sample that was sequenced in a study of T cells in Graves' hyperthyroidism and ophthalmopathy. Amplification of TCR beta CDR3 regions was performed using RNA transcripts as template. HTBI primers were used for first-round RT-PCR of the TCR CDR3. TCRdb fed the multiplex PCR reads into MiXCR, producing one record per CDR3 protein. The sample consists of 640,000 or so distinct CDR3 sequences, approximately 15% of them appearing once. The sequencing input was blood. The source of these receptors is a woman under 30 with Graves' ophthalmopathy.

There are a few counts of this clonotype. V and J are TRBV28 and TRBJ2-2, with TRBD2 as a possible D gene (6 bases). Germline CDR1 is MDHEN and CDR2 is SYDVKM. Trimming took 3 bases from V and 6 from J, leaving 11 bases between them. The CDR3 has 14 residues. CDR3 DNA: TGTGCCAGCAGTTTTAACCTAGCGTCCGGGGAGCTGTTTTTT. It yields the protein CASSFNLASGELFF.

Regarding this clonotype: Relative to the germline gene, one junction end is altered; a read error may explain this. V is TRBV5-5 and J is TRBJ2-7; TRBD1 matches at 7 bases. This CDR3 region has 17 residues. In germline, CDR1 is SGHKS, CDR2 YYEKEE (reference sequence). This chain's CDR3 is CASTLAPPGTVSYEQYF. CDR3 nucleotides: TGTGCCAGCACCTTGGCCCCCCCAGGGACAGTCTCCTACGAGCAGTACTTC. The variable domain in full, completed from reference TRBV5-5 and TRBJ2-7, reads DAGVTQSPTHLIKTRGQQVTLRCSPISGHKSVSWYQQVLGQGPQFIFQYYEKEERGRGNFPDRFSARQFPNYSSELNVNALLLGDSALYLCASTLAPPGTVSYEQYFGPGTRLTVT.

This clonotype was observed many times. The V gene is TRBV5-1, the J gene TRBJ1-2; D unclear. Germline V gene sequence: CDR1 SGHRS, CDR2 YFSETQ. This CDR3 is built from 12 residues. V lost 0 bases, J lost 7 bases, and 7 bases lay in between. The CDR3 here is CASSLDGSGYTF. DNA for the CDR3: TGCGCCAGCAGCTTGGACGGTAGTGGCTACACCTTC.

Only a few counts were recorded for this clonotype. The rearrangement uses TRBV9 and TRBJ2-1; tentative D call: TRBD2 (6 bases). Germline-derived CDR1 and CDR2 are SGDLS and YYNGEE. The CDR3 is 15 residues long. Trimming removed 0 bases at V and 4 bases at J, with 11 bases between. The CDR3 DNA follows: TGTGCCAGCAGCGTAGCTGGCGGGATGTACAATGAGCAGTTCTTC. Protein: CASSVAGGMYNEQFF.

This clonotype was seen a few times. The chain combines TRBV6-2 or TRBV6-3 with TRBJ1-6; D perhaps matches TRBD1 (6 bases). Germline V gene sequence: CDR1 MNHEY, CDR2 SVGEGT. The CDR3 is 21 residues long. Trimming stripped 6 bases from V and 10 bases from J, with 37 bases between. The CDR3 here is CASSFTGVGGVVGPRGSPLHF. The DNA of the CDR3 is TGTGCCAGCAGCTTTACCGGAGTAGGGGGGGTAGTAGGCCCTAGGGGGTCACCCCTCCACTTT.

The genes are TRBV29-1 and TRBJ2-2; D unresolved. CDR1 is SQVTM and CDR2 is ANQGSEA in the germline V gene. The CDR3 extends over 14 amino acids. The CDR3 bases are TGCATTCCCCTCCGGTCGCCGAACACCGGGGAGCTGTTTTTT. It yields the protein CIPLRSPNTGELFF.

This clonotype was observed many times. The chain's CDR3 is CSAKKGVTDGELFF. The CDR3 bases are TGCAGTGCTAAGAAGGGGGTTACAGACGGGGAGCTGTTTTTT. The chain carries TRBV20-1 and TRBJ2-2, with D possibly matching TRBD1 (6 bases). CDR3 length: 14 residues. CDR1 and CDR2 (germline): DFQATT, SNEGSKA (reference sequence). Trimming cost V 4 bases and J 7 bases, with 16 bases left between them.

This clonotype has at least ten counts. V gene TRBV3-1 combines with J gene TRBJ2-3; 9 nucleotides line up with TRBD1. Trimming cost V 1 base and J 5 bases; bases outside gene matches: 4. This CDR3 spans 15 amino acids. Germline values: CDR1 LGHDT, CDR2 YNNKEL (reference sequence). The CDR3 spells CASSQGNRGLDTQYF. DNA of the CDR3: TGTGCCAGCAGCCAAGGTAACAGGGGGCTAGATACGCAGTATTTT.

This clonotype was detected ten times or more. The chain is built from TRBV12-3 or TRBV12-4 and TRBJ1-1, with a weak D call TRBD1 (5 bases). This CDR3 spans 15 amino acids. The V end lost 7 bases, the J end lost 0 bases, and 15 bases lay between the germline ends. The CDR3 protein is CASKIGGTMNTEAFF. In DNA, the CDR3 is TGTGCCAGCAAAATTGGGGGGACCATGAACACTGAAGCTTTCTTT.

This clonotype appeared a few times. The chain links TRBV27 to TRBJ1-4; D call uncertain. Germline-derived CDR1 and CDR2 are MNHEY and SMNVEV (reference sequence). This CDR3 has 15 amino acids. V lost 4 bases, J lost 0 bases, and 9 bases lay in between. The CDR3 sequence is CASSSYRTTNEKLFF. For the CDR3, the DNA is TGTGCCAGCAGTTCGTACAGAACAACTAATGAAAAACTGTTTTTT.

This clonotype was counted many times. In DNA form, the CDR3 reads TGTGCCAGCAGTGAAAATGCAGGACCGAACACTGAAGCTTTCTTT. This gives the protein CASSENAGPNTEAFF. J is TRBJ1-1 and V is TRBV2; D gene unclear. V shed 2 bases and J shed 1 base, with 11 bases lying between them. Germline V gene lookup returns CDR1 SNHLY and CDR2 FYNNEI. The CDR3 has 15 residues. Variable domain in full (rest from reference TRBV2 and TRBJ1-1): EPEVTQTPSHQVTQMGQEVILRCVPISNHLYFYWYRQILGQKVEFLVSFYNNEISEKSEIFDDQFSVERPDGSNFTLKIRSTKLEDSAMYFCASSENAGPNTEAFFGQGTRLTVV.

The chain couples TRBV27 to TRBJ1-4; D is unresolved. The germline V and J ends were trimmed by 6 bases and 8 bases, with 16 bases remaining between them. Germline CDR1 reads MNHEY; CDR2 reads SMNVEV (reference sequence). The CDR3 totals 14 residues. The CDR3 region is CASREEGLGEKLFF. CDR3 coding DNA: TGTGCCAGCAGGGAGGAAGGGCTGGGGGAAAAACTGTTTTTT.

J is TRBJ2-7 and V is TRBV11-2; tentative D call: TRBD2 (6 bases). Germline V gives CDR1 SGHAT, CDR2 FQNNGV. The V end was cut by 6 bases, the J end by 7 bases, with 13 bases between. The CDR3 is 12 residues long. The CDR3 DNA reads TGTGCCAGCAGGGCGGGATTGGGTGAGCAGTACTTC. It encodes CASRAGLGEQYF.

The V call is TRBV4-3, the J call TRBJ2-3; TRBD2 aligns across 7 bases. Germline V gene sequence: CDR1 LGHNA, CDR2 YSLEER. This CDR3 has 15 residues. V lost 1 base, J lost 4 bases, and 5 bases stayed unmatched. CDR3 DNA sequence: TGCGCCAGCAGCCAAGGCGGGAGTAGGGCAGATACGCAGTATTTT. Its protein product is CASSQGGSRADTQYF.

This clonotype was seen many times. This chain joins TRBV27 and TRBJ2-5; D not resolved. CDR1 and CDR2 from the germline V gene are MNHEY and SMNVEV (reference sequence). Trimming removed 6 bases from V and 5 bases from J, with 19 bases in between. The CDR3 has 15 residues. CDR3 bases: TGTGCCAGCAGCCGCTGGGCCACCCCAGAGGAGACCCAGTACTTC. This codes for CASSRWATPEETQYF.

V gene TRBV15 combines with J gene TRBJ1-4; D ambiguous. The CDR3 loop spans 13 amino acids. V lost 6 bases and J 8 bases, leaving 13 bases between the germline ends. Germline V gene lookup returns CDR1 LNHNV and CDR2 YYDKDF (reference sequence). The CDR3 DNA reads TGTGCCACCAGTAAGCCGGGCCCGGAAAAACTGTTTTTT. It yields the protein CATSKPGPEKLFF.

This clonotype was counted many times. This rearrangement joins TRBV6-1 to TRBJ2-7; tentative D call: TRBD2 (5 bases). Germline V lookup: CDR1 MNHNS, CDR2 SASEGT. The length of the CDR3 is 13 residues. V was clipped by 3 bases and J by 7 bases, with 13 bases between them. CDR3: CASSDQDRTEQYF. In nucleotides, the CDR3 is TGTGCCAGCAGTGACCAGGACCGGACTGAGCAGTACTTC.

The V and J genes are TRBV19 and TRBJ2-7; 9 bases fit TRBD1. CDR1 LNHDA and CDR2 SQIVND come from the germline V gene (reference sequence). This CDR3 is 16 amino acids long. With V trimmed by 6 bases and J by 2 bases, 11 bases remained unmatched. The CDR3 sequence is CASSSGSGTGTYEQYF. Written as DNA, the CDR3 is TGTGCCAGTAGCTCAGGATCCGGGACAGGGACCTACGAGCAGTACTTC.

This clonotype came up a few times. This chain joins TRBV20-1 and TRBJ1-3; 8 bases line up with TRBD1. CDR3 length: 15 residues. Germline lookup yields CDR1 DFQATT and CDR2 SNEGSKA (reference sequence). The ends lost 1 base at V and 4 bases at J; junction bases unmatched: 6. CDR3 amino acids: CSARGAQGVGNTIYF. The CDR3 DNA follows: TGCAGTGCTAGAGGGGCACAGGGGGTGGGAAACACCATATATTTT.

By frequency in the sample, this clonotype is medium-sized. DNA for the CDR3: TGTGCTAGTGGTTTGGTTGGGGCGGGAGAAGATGAGCAGTTCTTC. It encodes CASGLVGAGEDEQFF. The chain combines TRBV12-5 with TRBJ2-1, with 7 bases matching TRBD2. The germline gives CDR1 LGHNT, CDR2 FRNRAP. After removal of 0 bases from V and 8 bases from J, the junction contained 7 bases not matched to a gene. The CDR3 covers 15 residues.

In this sample, this clonotype turned up many times. V usage is TRBV12-5 and J usage is TRBJ2-1, with TRBD2 matching 14 bases. V lost 1 base, J lost 2 bases, and 13 bases stayed unmatched. In germline, CDR1 is LGHNT, CDR2 FRNRAP. The CDR3 is 21 amino acids. The CDR3 is CASGLGTGTSGRAAPYNEQFF. CDR3 DNA: TGTGCTAGTGGTTTGGGCACCGGGACTAGCGGGAGAGCGGCCCCCTACAATGAGCAGTTCTTC. Looking up the rest from reference TRBV12-5 and TRBJ2-1 gives the full variable domain: DARVTQTPRHKVTEMGQEVTMRCQPILGHNTVFWYRQTMMQGLELLAYFRNRAPLDDSGMPKDRFSAEMPDATLATLKIQPSEPRDSAVYFCASGLGTGTSGRAAPYNEQFFGPGTRLTVL.

This clonotype was recorded many times. This chain connects TRBV18 to TRBJ1-2; D might be TRBD1 (6 bases). The germline gives CDR1 KGHSH, CDR2 LQKENI. This CDR3 region has 13 residues. V was clipped by 8 bases and J by 2 bases, with 12 bases between them. The CDR3 nucleotides are TGTGCCAGCAGCCCCGACAGGAACTATGGCTACACCTTC. This gives the protein CASSPDRNYGYTF.

In regard to this clonotype: Possible read error: a much larger clone is one base away. The chain combines TRBV29-1 with TRBJ2-7; 11 nucleotides line up with TRBD2. The end of the DNA fits TRBJ2-1 better, so the J call may be wrong. This CDR3 has 15 residues. CDR1 is SQVTM and CDR2 is ANQGSEA in the germline V gene. The CDR3, as DNA: TGCAGCGTTGCCACCCTAGCGGGGGGTACCTACGAGCAGTTCTTC. Its protein product is CSVATLAGGTYEQFF.

The table lists this clonotype with many counts. This chain connects TRBV29-1 to TRBJ1-1, with a weak D call TRBD1 (5 bases). The V and J ends lost 8 bases and 5 bases respectively, with 15 bases between them. Germline V lookup: CDR1 SQVTM, CDR2 ANQGSEA. The CDR3 has 12 amino acids. CDR3 sequence (DNA): TGCAGCTCGACAGACTGGGAGACTGAAGCTTTCTTT. As protein: CSSTDWETEAFF.

This chain links TRBV19 with TRBJ1-2; D gene uncertain. There are 15 residues in the CDR3. CDR1 and CDR2 (germline): LNHDA, SQIVND (reference sequence). Trimming took 2 bases from V and 6 from J, leaving 16 bases between them. The CDR3 nucleotides are TGTGCCAGTAGTATATTCGGGTATTCGTCAAATGGCTACACCTTC. Translating it yields CASSIFGYSSNGYTF. Based on the CDR3 plus reference TRBV19 and TRBJ1-2, the full variable domain is DGGITQSPKYLFRKEGQNVTLSCEQNLNHDAMYWYRQDPGQGLRLIYYSQIVNDFQKGDIAEGYSVSREKKESFPLTVTSAQKNPTAFYLCASSIFGYSSNGYTFGSGTRLTVV.

This clonotype has a handful of counts. This sequence joins TRBV7-9 and TRBJ1-1; TRBD1 aligns across 7 bases. CDR3 length: 15 residues. V lost 5 bases to trimming and J lost 5 bases; unmatched junction nucleotides: 11. The germline V gene has CDR1 SEHNR and CDR2 FQNEAQ (reference sequence). The CDR3 DNA reads TGTGCCAGCAGCCTTAACGCCCAGGGGGGGACTGAAGCTTTCTTT. Protein: CASSLNAQGGTEAFF.